These 26 T cell receptor beta chains were sequenced from one sample in a study of identical twins. TCRdb called the 5' RACE reads again in MiXCR, with one record for every CDR3 protein. Counted here are under 800,000 distinct CDR3 sequences, over 20% occurring once; the ten biggest clones make up 4% to 5.5%. These data were also filed under a second study, of T cells expressing NK-cell markers.

Sample: PBMCs. The receptors derive from a woman under 30 in good health.

This clonotype was picked up one time. The V and J genes are TRBV9 and TRBJ1-2; D ambiguous. CDR1 SGDLS and CDR2 YYNGEE come from the germline V gene. This CDR3 spans 15 amino acids. Trimming shortened V by 6 bases and J by 4 bases, and 19 bases separated the two germline ends. The CDR3 region has the DNA TGTGCCAGCACCCCGACGGTTGGGAATCTCTATGGCTACACCTTC. Its translation: CASTPTVGNLYGYTF.

The chain joins TRBV7-9 to TRBJ1-6; D call uncertain. CDR1 is SEHNR, CDR2 FQNEAQ, per germline (reference sequence). The CDR3 is 13 residues long. Trimming stripped 4 bases from V and 7 bases from J, with 8 bases between. In DNA form, the CDR3 reads TGTGCCAGCAGCTCAAATCGGAATTCACCCCTCCACTTT. Protein product: CASSSNRNSPLHF.

This chain joins TRBV9 and TRBJ2-1, with D tentatively TRBD1 (6 bases). This CDR3 region has 15 residues. Between the trimmed V and J ends, which lost 3 bases and 4 bases, there was a span of 14 bases. Germline V gene lookup returns CDR1 SGDLS and CDR2 YYNGEE. The CDR3 reads CASSGAGDFYNEQFF. As DNA, the CDR3 is TGTGCCAGCAGCGGGGCAGGGGATTTTTACAATGAGCAGTTCTTC.

This clonotype was seen repeatedly, ten times or more. The chain links TRBV10-1 to TRBJ2-7; TRBD2 aligns across 9 bases. V lost 1 base, J lost 7 bases, and 14 bases stayed unmatched. CDR3 size: 17 residues. CDR1 WNHNN and CDR2 SYGVQD come from the germline V gene (reference sequence). The CDR3 loop reads CASSEFTFASGMGEQYF. The CDR3 DNA is TGCGCCAGCAGTGAGTTTACCTTCGCTAGCGGGATGGGTGAGCAGTACTTC.

The rearrangement links TRBV20-1 to TRBJ2-2; the match to TRBD2 covers 14 bases. Germline CDR1 is DFQATT and CDR2 is SNEGSKA (reference sequence). The V and J ends lost 5 bases and 6 bases, in that order; junction bases with no gene match: 5. The CDR3 spans 15 residues. This chain's CDR3 is CSARGLAGVAGELFF. DNA for the CDR3: TGCAGTGCTCGGGGACTAGCGGGAGTGGCCGGGGAGCTGTTTTTT.

This clonotype was counted only a few times. CDR3 nucleotide sequence: TGTGCCAGCAGTTCTTCCGGATTAGCCAAAAACATTCAGTACTTC. Amino acids: CASSSSGLAKNIQYF. The rearrangement links TRBV12-3 or TRBV12-4 to TRBJ2-4; D unresolved. This CDR3 comprises 15 residues. Trimming took off 4 bases at V and 0 bases at J, with 10 bases between the two ends.

This clonotype was found many times. This chain connects TRBV25-1 to TRBJ2-3, with D possibly matching TRBD2 (5 bases). Trimming removed 6 bases at V and 2 bases at J, with 18 bases between. The CDR3 loop spans 16 amino acids. Germline CDR1 reads MGHDK; CDR2 reads SYGVNS. The CDR3 loop reads CASSRLKRQHTDTQYF. The CDR3 nucleotides are TGTGCCAGCAGCCGTTTGAAGCGGCAGCACACAGATACGCAGTATTTT.

This clonotype was found many times. This chain connects TRBV5-1 to TRBJ1-6; D might be TRBD1 (5 bases). The CDR3 covers 14 residues. Trimming left V 4 bases short and J 6 bases short, with 11 bases between. The V gene's germline CDR1 is SGHRS and CDR2 YFSETQ. DNA of the CDR3: TGCGCCAGCAGCCTCTGGGGGTCTAATTCACCCCTCCACTTT. Translated: CASSLWGSNSPLHF.

This clonotype was seen more than once but under ten times. The chain carries TRBV20-1 and TRBJ1-1, with D possibly being TRBD1 (5 bases). Germline values: CDR1 DFQATT, CDR2 SNEGSKA (reference sequence). Trimming shortened V by 3 bases and J by 3 bases, and 11 bases separated the two germline ends. The CDR3 sequence is 13 residues long. CDR3 sequence: CSARDGGDTEAFF. The CDR3 DNA reads as TGCAGTGCTAGGGACGGGGGTGACACTGAAGCTTTCTTT.

This clonotype has only a few counts. The genes are TRBV2 and TRBJ1-2; 9 bases are shared with TRBD1. The length of the CDR3 is 14 residues. Unmatched junction bases numbered 6, after V lost 5 bases and J lost 5 bases. Germline lookup yields CDR1 SNHLY and CDR2 FYNNEI. The DNA for the CDR3 is TGTGCCAGCAGTCTCGACAGGGGGGTGTATGGCTACACCTTC. It is translated as CASSLDRGVYGYTF.

This clonotype was seen a few times. CDR3 nucleotide sequence: TGCGCCAGCAGCTTAGGTCCCGACAGGGTTGGCACTGAAGCTTTCTTT. Its protein product is CASSLGPDRVGTEAFF. The gene calls are TRBV5-1 and TRBJ1-1; 7 positions agree with TRBD1. The CDR3 runs to 16 residues. J was trimmed by 4 bases and V by 2 bases; bases with no gene match: 11. Germline V CDR1 and CDR2: SGHRS, YFSETQ.

The sample holds a few counts of this clonotype. V gene TRBV12-3 or TRBV12-4 combines with J gene TRBJ2-1, with D unresolved. The CDR3 spans 15 residues. The V gene lost 2 bases and the J gene lost 6 bases, with 14 bases spanning the gap. Written as DNA, the CDR3 is TGTGCCAGCAGTTTAAGGCTCATCCCGGGCAATGAGCAGTTCTTC. Translated: CASSLRLIPGNEQFF.

A few counts support this clonotype. The chain joins TRBV20-1 to TRBJ2-3, with 11 bases aligning to TRBD1. Germline trimming cut 4 bases from V and 4 bases from J; bases unmatched to any gene: 10. The germline V gene encodes CDR1 DFQATT and CDR2 SNEGSKA (reference sequence). The CDR3 has 16 residues. CDR3 in DNA: TGCAGTGCTAAACCTCCGGGACAGGGGGTTGCAGATACGCAGTATTTT. This encodes CSAKPPGQGVADTQYF.

This clonotype came up once. V gene TRBV5-1 combines with J gene TRBJ2-7, with a weak D call TRBD2 (5 bases). Trimming cost V 5 bases and J 3 bases, with 15 bases left between them. The CDR3 sequence is 14 residues long. Germline V gene data show CDR1 as SGHRS and CDR2 as YFSETQ. The CDR3 DNA reads as TGCGCCAGCAGTCTCACTAGATCCGGCTACGAGCAGTACTTC. Amino acids: CASSLTRSGYEQYF.

The rearrangement uses TRBV6-6 and TRBJ1-6; 7 nucleotides agree with TRBD1. Germline CDR1 reads MNHNY; CDR2 reads SVGAGI (reference sequence). Trimming took 7 bases from V and 9 from J; bases not matched to a gene: 6. The CDR3 is 13 amino acids. The CDR3 reads CASKGAQGSPLHF. As DNA, the CDR3 is TGTGCCAGCAAGGGGGCGCAGGGTTCACCCCTCCACTTT.

CDR3 bases: TGTGCCTGGAGCTGGGCTGGAAACACCATATATTTT. Translation: CAWSWAGNTIYF. The chain recombines TRBV30 with TRBJ1-3; D is unclear. The V end lost 3 bases, the J end lost 2 bases, and 5 bases lay between the germline ends. Germline lookup yields CDR1 GTSNPN and CDR2 SVGIG (reference sequence). The CDR3 is 12 amino acids. Full variable domain (rest looked up from reference TRBV30 and TRBJ1-3): SQTIHQWPATLVQPVGSPLSLECTVEGTSNPNLYWYRQAAGRGLQLLFYSVGIGQISSEVPQNLSASRPQDRQFILSSKKLLLSDSGFYLCAWSWAGNTIYFGEGSWLTVV.

This chain connects TRBV7-9 to TRBJ1-3; D unclear. This CDR3 contains 13 residues. Germline loops: CDR1 SEHNR, CDR2 FQNEAQ (reference sequence). V shed 2 bases and J shed 6 bases, with 8 bases lying between them. This CDR3 is CASSLNSPNTIYF. The DNA of the CDR3 is TGTGCCAGCAGCTTAAACTCTCCAAACACCATATATTTT.

V is TRBV6-5 and J is TRBJ2-1; 10 bases map to TRBD2. Germline V gives CDR1 MNHEY, CDR2 SVGAGI. The CDR3 contains 17 residues. The ends lost 0 bases at V and 6 bases at J; junction bases unmatched: 8. The CDR3 sequence: CASSYSTPSGSVNEQFF. For the CDR3, the DNA is TGTGCCAGCAGTTACTCGACGCCTAGCGGGAGTGTCAATGAGCAGTTCTTC.

Concerning this clonotype: Germline and junction disagree at one end, which may indicate a read error. The chain employs TRBV5-1 and TRBJ2-3; the match to TRBD1 covers 8 bases. Germline lookup yields CDR1 SGHRS and CDR2 YFSETQ. The CDR3 runs 13 residues. This CDR3 is CASSLDLRDRLDF. For the CDR3, the DNA is TGCGCCAGCAGCTTGGATCTCAGGGACAGGCTGGATTTT.

This clonotype showed up just a few times. The chain links TRBV3-1 to TRBJ2-1, with D unresolved. The CDR3 is made up of 11 amino acids. V lost 3 bases and J lost 8, with 5 bases in between. In germline, CDR1 is LGHDT, CDR2 YNNKEL (reference sequence). CDR3 DNA: TGTGCCAGCAGCCAGCCATATGAGCAGTTCTTC. This gives the protein CASSQPYEQFF.

This clonotype was found a few times. This chain links TRBV20-1 with TRBJ1-2; TRBD1 might be the D (5 bases). The length of the CDR3 is 15 residues. Germline-derived CDR1 and CDR2 are DFQATT and SNEGSKA (reference sequence). With 5 bases removed from V and 4 bases from J, the gap between germline ends came to 20 bases. CDR3 sequence reads: CSAPYWGRDVYGYTF. The CDR3 DNA is TGCAGTGCTCCCTACTGGGGACGGGATGTCTATGGCTACACCTTC.

The sample holds many counts of this clonotype. The J gene is TRBJ1-2, the V gene TRBV12-3 or TRBV12-4; the D gene is possibly TRBD1 (5 bases). V was cut by 8 bases and J by 4 bases, with 11 bases left in between. The CDR3 covers 12 residues. The CDR3 sequence is CASGGGSYGYTF. As DNA, the CDR3 is TGTGCCAGCGGGGGAGGCAGCTATGGCTACACCTTC.

The chain employs TRBV9 and TRBJ2-3; 14 nucleotides line up with TRBD2. This CDR3 region has 17 residues. V was clipped by 2 bases and J by 4 bases; unmatched bases: 6. CDR1 is SGDLS and CDR2 is YYNGEE in the germline V gene. The CDR3 DNA follows: TGTGCCAGCAGCGTTAGGGGACTAGCGGGAGCTGCAGATACGCAGTATTTT. Its translation is CASSVRGLAGAADTQYF.

This chain links TRBV5-1 with TRBJ2-7; the match to TRBD1 covers 11 bases. The CDR3 is 14 amino acids. Germline assignment: CDR1 SGHRS and CDR2 YFSETQ. Unmatched junction bases numbered 3, after V lost 0 bases and J lost 7 bases. The CDR3 here is CASSLGTGGWEQYF. In DNA form, the CDR3 reads TGCGCCAGCAGCTTGGGGACAGGGGGCTGGGAGCAGTACTTC.

The V and J genes are TRBV9 and TRBJ1-6; D is uncertain. CDR1 is SGDLS, CDR2 YYNGEE, per germline. This CDR3 spans 15 amino acids. V gave up 0 bases and J gave up 7 bases, with 11 bases separating them. This chain's CDR3 is CASSVGPGRNSPLHF. DNA for the CDR3: TGTGCCAGCAGCGTAGGGCCAGGTCGAAATTCACCCCTCCACTTT.

There are many counts of this clonotype. V usage is TRBV7-6 and J usage is TRBJ1-1, with TRBD1 identical over 12 bases. V lost 4 bases to trimming and J lost 5 bases; unmatched junction nucleotides: 2. The V gene's germline CDR1 is SGHVS and CDR2 FNYEAQ. The CDR3 extends over 14 amino acids. The CDR3 DNA reads TGTGCCAGCAGCTGGGACAGGGGGCAAACTGAAGCTTTCTTT. Protein: CASSWDRGQTEAFF.